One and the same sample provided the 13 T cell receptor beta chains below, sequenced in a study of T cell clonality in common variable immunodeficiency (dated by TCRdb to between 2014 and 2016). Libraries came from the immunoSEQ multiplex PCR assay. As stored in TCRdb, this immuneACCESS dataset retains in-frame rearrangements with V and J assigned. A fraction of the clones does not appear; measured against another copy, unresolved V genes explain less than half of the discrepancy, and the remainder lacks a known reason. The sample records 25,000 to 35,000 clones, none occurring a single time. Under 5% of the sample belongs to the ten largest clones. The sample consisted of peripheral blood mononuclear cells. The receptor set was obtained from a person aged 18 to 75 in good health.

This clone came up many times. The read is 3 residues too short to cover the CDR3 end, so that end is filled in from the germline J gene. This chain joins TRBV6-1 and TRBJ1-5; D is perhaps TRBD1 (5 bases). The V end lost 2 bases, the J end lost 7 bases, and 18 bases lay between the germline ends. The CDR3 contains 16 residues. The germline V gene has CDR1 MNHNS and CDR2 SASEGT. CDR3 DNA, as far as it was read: TGTGCCAGCAGTGAAAGTCGGCGGGGCAGACACCAGCCC. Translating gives CASSESRRGRHQP. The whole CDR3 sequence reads CASSESRRGRHQPQHF.

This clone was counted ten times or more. The CDR3 bases that were read are TGTGCCTGGATGCTCCCTCCGGGGGGGTTCGGTGGC. Its protein is CAWMLPPGGFGG. The complete CDR3 protein is CAWMLPPGGFGGYTF. This rearrangement joins TRBV30 to TRBJ1-2; D possibly corresponds to TRBD1 (5 bases). With the read ending 3 residues before the CDR3 end, the germline J gene is used to fill in that end. CDR1 is GTSNPN, CDR2 SVGIG, per germline (reference sequence). The CDR3 covers 15 residues. The ends were cut back, 4 bases at V and 7 bases at J, with 22 bases in the middle. Looking up the rest from reference TRBV30 and TRBJ1-2 gives the full variable domain: SQTIHQWPATLVQPVGSPLSLECTVEGTSNPNLYWYRQAAGRGLQLLFYSVGIGQISSEVPQNLSASRPQDRQFILSSKKLLLSDSGFYLCAWMLPPGGFGGYTFGSGTRLTVV.

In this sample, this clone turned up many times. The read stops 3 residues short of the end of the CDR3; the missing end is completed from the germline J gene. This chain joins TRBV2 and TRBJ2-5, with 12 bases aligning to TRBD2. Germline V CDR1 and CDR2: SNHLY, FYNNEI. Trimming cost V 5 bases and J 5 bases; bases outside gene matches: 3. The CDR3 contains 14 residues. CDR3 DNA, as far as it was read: TGTGCCAGCAGTTGGACTAGCGGGACGGAGACC. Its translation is CASSWTSGTET. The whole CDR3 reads CASSWTSGTETQYF.

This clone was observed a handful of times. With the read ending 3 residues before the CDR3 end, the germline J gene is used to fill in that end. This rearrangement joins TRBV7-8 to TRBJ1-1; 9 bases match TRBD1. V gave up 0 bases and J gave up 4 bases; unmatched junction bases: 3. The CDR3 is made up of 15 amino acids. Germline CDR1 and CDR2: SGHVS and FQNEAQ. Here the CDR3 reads CASSLAGTGLTEAFF. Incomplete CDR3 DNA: TGTGCCAGCAGCTTAGCCGGGACAGGGCTCACTGAA.

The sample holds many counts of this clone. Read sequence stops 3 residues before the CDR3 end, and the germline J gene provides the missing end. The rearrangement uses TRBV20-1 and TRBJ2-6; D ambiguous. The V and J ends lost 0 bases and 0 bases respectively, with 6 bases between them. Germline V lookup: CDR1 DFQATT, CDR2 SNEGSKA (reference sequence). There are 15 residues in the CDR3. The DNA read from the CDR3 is TGCAGTGCTAGAGATGCACACTCTGGGGCCAACGTC. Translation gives CSARDAHSGANV. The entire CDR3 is CSARDAHSGANVLTF.

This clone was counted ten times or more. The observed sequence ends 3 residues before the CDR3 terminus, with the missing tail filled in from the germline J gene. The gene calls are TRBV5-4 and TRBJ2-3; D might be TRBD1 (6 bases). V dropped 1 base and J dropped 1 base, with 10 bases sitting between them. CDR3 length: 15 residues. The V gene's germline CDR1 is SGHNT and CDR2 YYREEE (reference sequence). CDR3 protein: CASSLLEGGTDTQYF. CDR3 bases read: TGTGCCAGCAGCTTGCTTGAGGGGGGCACAGATACG. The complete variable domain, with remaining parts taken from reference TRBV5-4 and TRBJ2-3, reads ETGVTQSPTHLIKTRGQQVTLRCSSQSGHNTVSWYQQALGQGPQFIFQYYREEENGRGNFPPRFSGLQFPNYSSELNVNALELDDSALYLCASSLLEGGTDTQYFGPGTRLTVL.

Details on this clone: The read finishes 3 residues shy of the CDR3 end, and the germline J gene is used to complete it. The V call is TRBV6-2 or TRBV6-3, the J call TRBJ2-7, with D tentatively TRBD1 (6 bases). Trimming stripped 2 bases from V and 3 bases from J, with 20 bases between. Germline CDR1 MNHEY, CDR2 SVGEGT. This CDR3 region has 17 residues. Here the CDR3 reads CASSYVRRQVSFYEQYF. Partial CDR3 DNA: TGTGCCAGCAGTTACGTTCGAAGACAGGTATCTTTCTACGAG.

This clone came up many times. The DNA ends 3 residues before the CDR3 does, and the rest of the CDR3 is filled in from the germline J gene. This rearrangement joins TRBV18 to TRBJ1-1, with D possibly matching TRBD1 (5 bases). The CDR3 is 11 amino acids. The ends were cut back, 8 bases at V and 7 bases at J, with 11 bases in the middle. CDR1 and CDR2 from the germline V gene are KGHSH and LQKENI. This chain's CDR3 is CASAGDSEAFF. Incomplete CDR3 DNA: TGTGCCAGCGCAGGAGACAGTGAA.

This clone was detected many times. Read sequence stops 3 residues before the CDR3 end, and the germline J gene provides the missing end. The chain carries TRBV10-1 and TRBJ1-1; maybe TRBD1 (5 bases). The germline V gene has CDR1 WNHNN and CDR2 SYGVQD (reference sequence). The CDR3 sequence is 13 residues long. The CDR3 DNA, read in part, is TGCGCCAGCAGTGAGTCGACCTCAGGGGAA. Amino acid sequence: CASSESTSGE. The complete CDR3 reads CASSESTSGEAFF.

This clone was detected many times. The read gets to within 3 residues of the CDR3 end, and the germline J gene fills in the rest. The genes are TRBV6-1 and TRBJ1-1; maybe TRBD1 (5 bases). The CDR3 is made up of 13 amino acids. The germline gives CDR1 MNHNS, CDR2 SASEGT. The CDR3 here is CASSGDRKVEAFF. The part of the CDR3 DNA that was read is TGTGCCAGCAGTGGCGACAGAAAAGTGGAA.

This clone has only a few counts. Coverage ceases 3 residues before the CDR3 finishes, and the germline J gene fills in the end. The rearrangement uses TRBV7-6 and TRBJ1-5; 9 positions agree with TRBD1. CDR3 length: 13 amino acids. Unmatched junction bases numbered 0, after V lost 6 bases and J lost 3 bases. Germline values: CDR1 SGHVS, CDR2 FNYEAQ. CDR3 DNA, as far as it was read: TGTGCCAGCAGACAGGGGGCCAATCAGCCC. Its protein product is CASRQGANQP. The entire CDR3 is CASRQGANQPQHF. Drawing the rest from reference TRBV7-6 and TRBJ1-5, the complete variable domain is GAGVSQSPRYKVTKRGQDVALRCDPISGHVSLYWYRQALGQGPEFLTYFNYEAQQDKSGLPNDRFSAERPEGSISTLTIQRTEQRDSAMYRCASRQGANQPQHFGDGTRLSIL.

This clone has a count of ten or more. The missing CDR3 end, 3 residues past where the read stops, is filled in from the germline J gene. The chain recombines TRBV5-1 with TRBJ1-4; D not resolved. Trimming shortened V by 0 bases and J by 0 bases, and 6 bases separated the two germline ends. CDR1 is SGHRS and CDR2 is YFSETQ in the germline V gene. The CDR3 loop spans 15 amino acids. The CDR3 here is CASSLGASTNEKLFF. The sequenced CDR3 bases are TGCGCCAGCAGCTTGGGGGCGTCAACTAATGAAAAA.

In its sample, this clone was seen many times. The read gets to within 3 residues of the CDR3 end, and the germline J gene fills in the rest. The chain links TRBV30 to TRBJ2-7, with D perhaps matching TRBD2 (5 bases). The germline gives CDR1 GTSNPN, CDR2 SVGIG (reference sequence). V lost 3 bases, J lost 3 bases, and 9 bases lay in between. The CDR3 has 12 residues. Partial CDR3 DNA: TGTGCCTGGAGCCCTGGACTCTACGAG. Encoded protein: CAWSPGLYE. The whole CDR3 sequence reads CAWSPGLYEQYF. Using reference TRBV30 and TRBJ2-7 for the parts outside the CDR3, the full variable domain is SQTIHQWPATLVQPVGSPLSLECTVEGTSNPNLYWYRQAAGRGLQLLFYSVGIGQISSEVPQNLSASRPQDRQFILSSKKLLLSDSGFYLCAWSPGLYEQYFGPGTRLTVT.